The subject of this entry is one T cell receptor (beta chain). The data stem from a study of CD8 T cells in Susac syndrome. About 0.5 to 1 ug RNA was reverse transcribed with random hexamers. Amplification of the TCR beta CDR3 was carried out by immunoSEQ multiplex PCR, which spanned a total of 54 Vbeta and 13 Jbeta segments. TCRdb analysed the immunoSEQ multiplex PCR reads with MiXCR anew, one entry per CDR3 protein. The sample records a few hundred thousand distinct CDR3 sequences, around 91% being singletons. This sequence originates from a human donor with multiple sclerosis. Sequenced: CD8+ T cells from PBMCs.

The CDR3 protein is CATSDLSGGYQETQYF. In DNA form, the CDR3 reads TGTGCCACCAGTGATTTGTCGGGGGGGTACCAAGAGACCCAGTACTTC. V and J are TRBV24-1 and TRBJ2-5; 8 bases align to TRBD2. J lost 0 bases, V lost 0 bases, and 2 bases had no gene match. This CDR3 has 16 residues. CDR1 KGHDR and CDR2 SFDVKD come from the germline V gene.